This TCR beta chain was sequenced in a study of cytomegalovirus exposure and HLA in healthy donors. For the study at large: There were approximately 85 million unique TCRs (from HLA-typed donors) in an early data release.

Amplification used 60 Vbeta primers and 13 Jbeta primers. Libraries were prepared by immunoSEQ multiplex PCR; TCRdb keeps only in-frame clonotypes and omits some of them. The sample shows around 100,000 clones, roughly 68% of them seen only once. Only a few counts were recorded for this clone. Its target is unknown. Study-wide findings and caveats: CMV antigen specificity of a few CMV-associated chains was confirmed in vitro. Analysis was carried out at a later point, and it linked a missense DCLRE1C variant to TCR beta V- and J-gene trimming.

This receptor was identified in a young man in good health and CMV-seropositive. The material sequenced was PBMCs.

CDR3 sequence reads: CASSQDRGTGNTEAFF. In nucleotides, the CDR3 is TGCGCCAGCAGCCAAGATAGGGGGACAGGGAACACTGAAGCTTTCTTT. The chain carries TRBV4-1 and TRBJ1-1; TRBD1 aligns across 8 bases. CDR3 length: 16 amino acids. V lost 0 bases and J lost 1; bases outside the gene matches: 4. Germline V gene data show CDR1 as MGHRA and CDR2 as YSYEKL.